This TCR beta chain was retrieved from a study of T cell changes during pregnancy in multiple sclerosis (dated by TCRdb to 2018 to 2020). A note on the overall study: The study looked at changes in the T cell repertoire across pregnancy in women with multiple sclerosis.

Library preparation was by the immunoSEQ multiplex PCR assay. In its TCRdb copy, this immuneACCESS table keeps in-frame sequences only and misses some clones. Where compared with another copy, unresolved V genes explain less than half of these, and the others have no known cause. The sample profile shows roughly 85,000 clones; approximately 89% of them were found once. Approximately 2.4% of the sample is in the top ten clones. The germline V gene yields LGHNA for CDR1 and YNFKEQ for CDR2. Trimming leaves V shorter by 5 bases and J shorter by 1 base, with the junction holding 10 bases beyond the gene matches. The CDR3 starts with the cysteine, ends with the phenylalanine, and has 17 residues. The CDR3 DNA has 51 bases and is translated from base 1. With regard to this clone: The specificity of this receptor is unknown. No much larger clone exists at a distance of one base, and base qualities are not known.

The chain links TRBV4-2 with TRBJ2-2; 7 central bases correspond to TRBD2. The sequencing used peripheral blood, collected in the first trimester of pregnancy. The source of this sequence is a female donor with multiple sclerosis, enrolled in a pregnancy study. The DNA reads TGTGCCAGCAGCGGGGAGGGGCTAGCGGAGAACACCGGGGAGCTGTTTTTT. Its protein reads: CASSGEGLAENTGELFF.